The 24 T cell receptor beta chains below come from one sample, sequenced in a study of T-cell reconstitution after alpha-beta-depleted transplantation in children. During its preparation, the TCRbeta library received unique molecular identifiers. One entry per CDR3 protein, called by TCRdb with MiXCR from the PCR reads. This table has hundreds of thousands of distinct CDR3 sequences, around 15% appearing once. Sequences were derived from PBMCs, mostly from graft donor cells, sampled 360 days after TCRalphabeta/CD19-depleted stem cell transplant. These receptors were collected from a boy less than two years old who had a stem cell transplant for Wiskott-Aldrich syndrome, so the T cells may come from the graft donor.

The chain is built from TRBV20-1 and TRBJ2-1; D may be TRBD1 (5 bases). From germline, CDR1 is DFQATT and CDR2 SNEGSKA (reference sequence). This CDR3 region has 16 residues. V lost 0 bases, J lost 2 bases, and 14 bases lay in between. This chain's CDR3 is CSARDHGRVAYNEQFF. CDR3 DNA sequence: TGCAGTGCTAGAGATCATGGCAGGGTCGCCTACAATGAGCAGTTCTTC.

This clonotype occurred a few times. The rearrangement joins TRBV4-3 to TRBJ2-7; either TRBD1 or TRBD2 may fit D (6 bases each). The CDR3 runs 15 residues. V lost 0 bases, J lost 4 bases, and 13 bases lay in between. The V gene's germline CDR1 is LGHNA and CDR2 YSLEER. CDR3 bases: TGCGCCAGCAGCCAAGAGGCCAGGGGAGGATACGAGCAGTACTTC. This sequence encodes CASSQEARGGYEQYF.

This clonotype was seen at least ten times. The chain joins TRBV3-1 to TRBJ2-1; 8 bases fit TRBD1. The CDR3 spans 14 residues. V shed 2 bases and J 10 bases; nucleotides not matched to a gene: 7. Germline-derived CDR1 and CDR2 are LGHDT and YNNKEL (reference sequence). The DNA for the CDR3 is TGTGCCAGCAGCCAATGGACAGGGCTTGGCGAGCAGTTCTTC. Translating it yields CASSQWTGLGEQFF.

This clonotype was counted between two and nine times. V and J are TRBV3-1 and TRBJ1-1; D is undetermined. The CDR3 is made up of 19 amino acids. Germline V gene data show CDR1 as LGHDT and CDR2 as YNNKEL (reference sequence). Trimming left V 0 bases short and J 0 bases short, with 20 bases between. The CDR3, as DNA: TGTGCCAGCAGCCAAGATTGTTGCGACAACCCTCTCATGAACACTGAAGCTTTCTTT. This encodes CASSQDCCDNPLMNTEAFF.

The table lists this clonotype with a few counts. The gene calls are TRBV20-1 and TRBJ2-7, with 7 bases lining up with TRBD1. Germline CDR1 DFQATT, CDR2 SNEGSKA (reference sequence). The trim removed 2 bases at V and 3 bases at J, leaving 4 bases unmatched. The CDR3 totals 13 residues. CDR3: CSARIRGRYEQYF. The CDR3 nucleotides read TGCAGTGCTAGAATTAGGGGGCGCTACGAGCAGTACTTC.

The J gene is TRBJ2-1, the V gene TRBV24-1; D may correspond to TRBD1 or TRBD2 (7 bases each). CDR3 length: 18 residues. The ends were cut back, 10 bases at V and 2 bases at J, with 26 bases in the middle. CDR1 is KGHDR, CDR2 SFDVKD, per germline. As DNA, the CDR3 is TGTGCCACTGCGCTGGGCAGGGGGGGAACACGGACCTACAATGAGCAGTTCTTC. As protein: CATALGRGGTRTYNEQFF.

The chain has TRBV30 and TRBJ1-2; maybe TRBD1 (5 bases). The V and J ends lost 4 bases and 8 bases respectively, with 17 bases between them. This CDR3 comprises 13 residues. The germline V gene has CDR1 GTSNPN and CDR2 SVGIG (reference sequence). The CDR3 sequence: CAWKGEGRRGYTF. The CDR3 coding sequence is TGTGCCTGGAAGGGTGAGGGGCGGCGCGGCTACACCTTC.

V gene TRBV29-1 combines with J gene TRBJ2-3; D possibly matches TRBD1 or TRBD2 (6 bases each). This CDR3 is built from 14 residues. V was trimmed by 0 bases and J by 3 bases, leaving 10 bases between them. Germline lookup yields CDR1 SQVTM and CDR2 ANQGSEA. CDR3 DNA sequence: TGCAGCGTTGAAGAGCCGGGGGCGACAGATACGCAGTATTTT. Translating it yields CSVEEPGATDTQYF.

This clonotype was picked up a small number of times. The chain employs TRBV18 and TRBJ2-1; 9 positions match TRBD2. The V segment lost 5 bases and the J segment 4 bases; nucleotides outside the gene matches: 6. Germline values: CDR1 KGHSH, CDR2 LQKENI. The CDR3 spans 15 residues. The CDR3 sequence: CASSALAGRYNEQFF. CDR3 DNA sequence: TGTGCCAGCTCAGCGCTAGCGGGGCGTTACAATGAGCAGTTCTTC.

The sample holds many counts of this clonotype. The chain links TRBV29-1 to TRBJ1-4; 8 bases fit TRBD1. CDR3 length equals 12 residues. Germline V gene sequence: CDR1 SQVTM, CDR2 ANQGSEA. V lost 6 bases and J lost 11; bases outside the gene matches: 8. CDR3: CSVAPTGEKLFF. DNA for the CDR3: TGCAGCGTCGCCCCGACAGGGGAGAAACTGTTTTTT. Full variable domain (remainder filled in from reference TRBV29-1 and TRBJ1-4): SAVISQKPSRDICQRGTSLTIQCQVDSQVTMMFWYRQQPGQSLTLIATANQGSEATYESGFVIDKFPISRPNLTFSTLTVSNMSPEDSSIYLCSVAPTGEKLFFGSGTQLSVL.

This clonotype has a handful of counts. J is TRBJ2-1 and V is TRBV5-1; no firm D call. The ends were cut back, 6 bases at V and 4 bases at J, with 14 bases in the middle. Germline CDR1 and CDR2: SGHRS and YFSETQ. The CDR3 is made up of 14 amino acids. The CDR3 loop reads CASTLGAPYNEQFF. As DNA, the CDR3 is TGCGCCAGCACCCTGGGTGCACCTTACAATGAGCAGTTCTTC.

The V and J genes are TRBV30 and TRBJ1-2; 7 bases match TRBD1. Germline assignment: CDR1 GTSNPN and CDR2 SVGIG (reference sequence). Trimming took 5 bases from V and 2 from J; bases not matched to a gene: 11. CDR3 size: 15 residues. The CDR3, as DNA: TGTGCCTGGGCTTCCGACAGGGATACGAACTATGGCTACACCTTC. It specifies CAWASDRDTNYGYTF.

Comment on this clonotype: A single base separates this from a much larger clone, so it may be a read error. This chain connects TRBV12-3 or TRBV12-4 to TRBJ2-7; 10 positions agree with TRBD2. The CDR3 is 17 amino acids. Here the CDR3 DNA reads TGTACCAGCAGTTTTGGGCCGACTAGCGGGCCGGGGTACGAGCAGTACTTC. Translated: CTSSFGPTSGPGYEQYF.

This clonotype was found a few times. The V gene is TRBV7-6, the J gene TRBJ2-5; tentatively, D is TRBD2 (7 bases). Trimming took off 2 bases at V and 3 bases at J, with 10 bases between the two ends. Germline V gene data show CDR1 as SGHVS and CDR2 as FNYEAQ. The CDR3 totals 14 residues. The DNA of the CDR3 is TGTGCCAGCAGCTTATCGGGGGGCGAAGAGACCCAGTACTTC. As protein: CASSLSGGEETQYF.

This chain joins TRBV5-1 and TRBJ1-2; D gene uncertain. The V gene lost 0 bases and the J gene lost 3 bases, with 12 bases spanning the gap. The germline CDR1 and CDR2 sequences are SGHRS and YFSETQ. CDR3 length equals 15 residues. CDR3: CASSLAVSGDYGYTF. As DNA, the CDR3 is TGCGCCAGCAGCTTGGCCGTCTCAGGAGACTATGGCTACACCTTC. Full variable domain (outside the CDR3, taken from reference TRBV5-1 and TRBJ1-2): KAGVTQTPRYLIKTRGQQVTLSCSPISGHRSVSWYQQTPGQGLQFLFEYFSETQRNKGNFPGRFSGRQFSNSRSEMNVSTLELGDSALYLCASSLAVSGDYGYTFGSGTRLTVV.

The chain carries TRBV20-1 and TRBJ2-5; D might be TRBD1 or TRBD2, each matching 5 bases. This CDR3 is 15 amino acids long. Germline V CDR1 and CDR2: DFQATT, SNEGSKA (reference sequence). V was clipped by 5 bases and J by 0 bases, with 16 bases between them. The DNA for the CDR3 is TGCAGTGCTGATGAACTGGGACGATACCAAGAGACCCAGTACTTC. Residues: CSADELGRYQETQYF.

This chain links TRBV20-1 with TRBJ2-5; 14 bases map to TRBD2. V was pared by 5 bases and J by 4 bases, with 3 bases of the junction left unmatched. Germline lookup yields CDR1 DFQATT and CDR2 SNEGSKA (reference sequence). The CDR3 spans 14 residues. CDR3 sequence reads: CSAPGLAGGETQYF. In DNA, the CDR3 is TGCAGTGCTCCCGGACTAGCGGGAGGAGAGACCCAGTACTTC.

The CDR3 region has the DNA TGTGCCAGTACGAACGGACAAACCCCCACAGGCACCGGGGAGCTGTTTTTT. This sequence encodes CASTNGQTPTGTGELFF. This rearrangement joins TRBV19 to TRBJ2-2, with a weak D call TRBD1 (5 bases). The length of the CDR3 is 17 residues. The V end was cut by 7 bases, the J end by 4 bases, with 22 bases between. Germline CDR1 reads LNHDA; CDR2 reads SQIVND (reference sequence).

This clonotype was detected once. CDR3 sequence reads: CASSLRTSGTPEGQFF. The CDR3 DNA sequence: TGTGCCAGCAGCCTCAGGACTAGCGGGACCCCAGAGGGGCAGTTCTTC. The V and J genes are TRBV4-2 and TRBJ2-1; 12 bases are shared with TRBD2. With V trimmed by 4 bases and J by 12 bases, 13 bases remained unmatched. CDR3 length: 16 residues. Germline V CDR1 and CDR2: LGHNA, YNFKEQ.

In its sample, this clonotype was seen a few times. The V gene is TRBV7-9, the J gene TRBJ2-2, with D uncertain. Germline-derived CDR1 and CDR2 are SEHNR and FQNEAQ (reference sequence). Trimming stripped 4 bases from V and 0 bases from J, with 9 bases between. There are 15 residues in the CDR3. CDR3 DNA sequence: TGTGCCAGCAGCTCGCGCCTTACGAACACCGGGGAGCTGTTTTTT. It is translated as CASSSRLTNTGELFF.

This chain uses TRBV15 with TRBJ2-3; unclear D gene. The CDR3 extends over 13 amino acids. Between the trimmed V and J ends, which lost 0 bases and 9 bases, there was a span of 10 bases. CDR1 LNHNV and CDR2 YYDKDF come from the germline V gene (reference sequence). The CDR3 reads CATSRDPVETQYF. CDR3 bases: TGTGCCACCAGCAGAGATCCAGTGGAGACGCAGTATTTT.

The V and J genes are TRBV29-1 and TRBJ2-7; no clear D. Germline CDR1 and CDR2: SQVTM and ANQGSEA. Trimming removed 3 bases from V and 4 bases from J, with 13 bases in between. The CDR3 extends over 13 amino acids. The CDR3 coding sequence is TGCAGCGTTGACGGTGGGGAAGCGTACGAGCAGTACTTC. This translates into CSVDGGEAYEQYF.

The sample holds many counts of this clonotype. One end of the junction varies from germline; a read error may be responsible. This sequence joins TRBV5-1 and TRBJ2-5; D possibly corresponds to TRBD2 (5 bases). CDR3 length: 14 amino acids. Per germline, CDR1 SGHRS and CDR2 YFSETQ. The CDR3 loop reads CASSLRVAGETQYF. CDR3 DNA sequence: TGTGCCAGCAGTTTGAGGGTAGCCGGGGAGACCCAGTACTTC.

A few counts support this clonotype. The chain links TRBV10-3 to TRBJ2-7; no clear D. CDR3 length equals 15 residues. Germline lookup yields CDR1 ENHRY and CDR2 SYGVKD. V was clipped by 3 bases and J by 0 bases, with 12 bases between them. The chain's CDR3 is CAISEFWLSSYEQYF. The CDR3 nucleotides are TGTGCCATCAGTGAATTCTGGCTTAGCTCCTACGAGCAGTACTTC.